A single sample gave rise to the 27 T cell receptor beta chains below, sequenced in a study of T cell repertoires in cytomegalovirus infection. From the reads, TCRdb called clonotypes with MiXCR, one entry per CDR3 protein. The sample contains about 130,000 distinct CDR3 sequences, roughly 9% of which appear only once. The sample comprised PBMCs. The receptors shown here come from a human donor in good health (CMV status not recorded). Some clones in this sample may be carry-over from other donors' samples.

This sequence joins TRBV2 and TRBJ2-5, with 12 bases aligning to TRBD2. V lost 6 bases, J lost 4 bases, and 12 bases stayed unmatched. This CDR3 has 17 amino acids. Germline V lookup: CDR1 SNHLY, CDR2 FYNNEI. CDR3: CASSQTSGGPLGETQYF. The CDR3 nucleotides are TGTGCCAGCAGCCAAACTAGCGGGGGGCCCTTGGGAGAGACCCAGTACTTC.

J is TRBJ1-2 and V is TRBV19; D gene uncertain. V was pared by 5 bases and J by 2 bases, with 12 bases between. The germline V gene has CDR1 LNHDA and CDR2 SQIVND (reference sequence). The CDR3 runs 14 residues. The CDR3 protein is CASSPDVRNYGYTF. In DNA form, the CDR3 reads TGTGCCAGTAGTCCGGACGTGCGGAACTATGGCTACACCTTC.

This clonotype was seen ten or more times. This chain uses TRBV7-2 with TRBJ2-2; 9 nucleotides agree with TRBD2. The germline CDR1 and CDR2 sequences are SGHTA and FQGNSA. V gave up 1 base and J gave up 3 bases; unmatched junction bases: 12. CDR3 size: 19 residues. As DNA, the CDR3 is TGTGCCAGCAGCTTAGGGGGAGGAGGGATAGCGGGGGACACCGGGGAGCTGTTTTTT. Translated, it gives CASSLGGGGIAGDTGELFF.

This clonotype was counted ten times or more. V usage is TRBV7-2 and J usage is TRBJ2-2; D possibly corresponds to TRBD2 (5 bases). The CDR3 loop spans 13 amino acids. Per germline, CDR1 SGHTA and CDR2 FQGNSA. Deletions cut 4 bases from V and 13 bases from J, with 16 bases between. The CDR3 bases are TGTGCCAGCAGCTGGACGGGATACGCCGGGCTGTTTTTT. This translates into CASSWTGYAGLFF.

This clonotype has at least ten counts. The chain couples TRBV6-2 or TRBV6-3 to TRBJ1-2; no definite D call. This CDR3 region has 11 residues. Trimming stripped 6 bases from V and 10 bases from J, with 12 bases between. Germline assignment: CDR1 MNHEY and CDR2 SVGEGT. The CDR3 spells CASSPGSDYTF. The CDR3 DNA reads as TGTGCCAGCAGCCCGGGGTCCGACTACACCTTC.

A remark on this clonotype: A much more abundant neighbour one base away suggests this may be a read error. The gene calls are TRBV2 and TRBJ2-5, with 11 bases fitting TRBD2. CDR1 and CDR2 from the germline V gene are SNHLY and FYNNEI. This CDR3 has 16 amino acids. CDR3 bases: TGTGCCAGCAGTGCCTCCGGGACTAGCGGAACGGGGACCCATTACTTC. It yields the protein CASSASGTSGTGTHYF.

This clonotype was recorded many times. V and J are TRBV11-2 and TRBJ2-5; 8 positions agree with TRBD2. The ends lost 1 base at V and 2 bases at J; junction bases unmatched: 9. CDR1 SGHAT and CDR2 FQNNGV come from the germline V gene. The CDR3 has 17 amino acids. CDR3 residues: CASSLGRTSGNQETQYF. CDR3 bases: TGTGCCAGCAGCTTAGGGCGAACTAGCGGAAATCAAGAGACCCAGTACTTC. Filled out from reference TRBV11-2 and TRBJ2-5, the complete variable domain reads EAGVAQSPRYKIIEKRQSVAFWCNPISGHATLYWYQQILGQGPKLLIQFQNNGVVDDSQLPKDRFSAERLKGVDSTLKIQPAKLEDSAVYLCASSLGRTSGNQETQYFGPGTRLLVL.

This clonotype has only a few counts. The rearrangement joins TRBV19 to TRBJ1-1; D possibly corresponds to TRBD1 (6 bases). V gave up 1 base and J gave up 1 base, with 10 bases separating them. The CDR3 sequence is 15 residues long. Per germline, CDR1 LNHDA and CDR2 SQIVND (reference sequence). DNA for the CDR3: TGTGCCAGTAGTATAGCGGGGGGCTCGAACACTGAAGCTTTCTTT. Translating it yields CASSIAGGSNTEAFF.

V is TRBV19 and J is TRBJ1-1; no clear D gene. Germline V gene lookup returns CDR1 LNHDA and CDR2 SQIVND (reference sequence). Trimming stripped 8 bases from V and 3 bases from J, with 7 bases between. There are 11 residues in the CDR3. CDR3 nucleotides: TGTGCCAGTTTTGGGTACACTGAAGCTTTCTTT. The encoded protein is CASFGYTEAFF.

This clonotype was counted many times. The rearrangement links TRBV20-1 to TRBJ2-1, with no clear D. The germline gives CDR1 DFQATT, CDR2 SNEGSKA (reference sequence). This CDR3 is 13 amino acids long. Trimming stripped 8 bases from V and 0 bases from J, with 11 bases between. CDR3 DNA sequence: TGCAGTCAAGGGTCGAGCTCCTACAATGAGCAGTTCTTC. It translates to CSQGSSSYNEQFF.

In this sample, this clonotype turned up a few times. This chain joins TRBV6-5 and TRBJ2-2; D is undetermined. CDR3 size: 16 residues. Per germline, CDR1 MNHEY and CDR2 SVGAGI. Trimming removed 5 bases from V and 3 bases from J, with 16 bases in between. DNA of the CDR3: TGTGCCAGCAGTAGGCCTAGTGTAGGCGACACCGGGGAGCTGTTTTTT. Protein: CASSRPSVGDTGELFF.

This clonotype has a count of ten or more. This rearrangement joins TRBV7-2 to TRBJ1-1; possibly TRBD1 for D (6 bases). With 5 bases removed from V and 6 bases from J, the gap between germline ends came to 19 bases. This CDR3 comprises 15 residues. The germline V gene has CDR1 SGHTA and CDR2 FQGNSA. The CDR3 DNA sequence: TGTGCCAGCAGCCTAAGACAGGCAGTCACAGCTGAAGCTTTCTTT. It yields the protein CASSLRQAVTAEAFF. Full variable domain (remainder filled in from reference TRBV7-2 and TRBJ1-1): GAGVSQSPSNKVTEKGKDVELRCDPISGHTALYWYRQSLGQGLEFLIYFQGNSAPDKSGLPSDRFSAERTGGSVSTLTIQRTQQEDSAVYLCASSLRQAVTAEAFFGQGTRLTVV.

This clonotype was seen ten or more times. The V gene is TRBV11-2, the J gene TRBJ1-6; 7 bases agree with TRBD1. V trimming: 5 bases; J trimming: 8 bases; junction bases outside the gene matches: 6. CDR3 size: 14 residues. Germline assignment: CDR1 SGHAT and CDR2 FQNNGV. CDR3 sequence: CASSLGQADSPLHF. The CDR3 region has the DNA TGTGCCAGCAGCCTAGGACAGGCGGATTCACCCCTCCACTTT.

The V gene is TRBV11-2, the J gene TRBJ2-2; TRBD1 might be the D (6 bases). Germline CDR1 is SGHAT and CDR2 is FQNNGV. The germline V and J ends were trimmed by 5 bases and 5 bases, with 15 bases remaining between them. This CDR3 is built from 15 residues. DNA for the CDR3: TGTGCCAGCAGCCCCGTGACAGGCCATACCGGGGAGCTGTTTTTT. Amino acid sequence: CASSPVTGHTGELFF. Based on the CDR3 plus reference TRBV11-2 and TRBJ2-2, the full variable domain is EAGVAQSPRYKIIEKRQSVAFWCNPISGHATLYWYQQILGQGPKLLIQFQNNGVVDDSQLPKDRFSAERLKGVDSTLKIQPAKLEDSAVYLCASSPVTGHTGELFFGEGSRLTVL.

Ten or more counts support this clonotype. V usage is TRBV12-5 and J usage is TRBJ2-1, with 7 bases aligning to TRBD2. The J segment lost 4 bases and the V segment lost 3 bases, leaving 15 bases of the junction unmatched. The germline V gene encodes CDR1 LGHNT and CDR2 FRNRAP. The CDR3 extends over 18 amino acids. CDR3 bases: TGTGCTAGTGGTTTTAGGGGAGGGAGACAGCAATTTTACAATGAGCAGTTCTTC. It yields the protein CASGFRGGRQQFYNEQFF. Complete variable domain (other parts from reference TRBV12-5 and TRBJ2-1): DARVTQTPRHKVTEMGQEVTMRCQPILGHNTVFWYRQTMMQGLELLAYFRNRAPLDDSGMPKDRFSAEMPDATLATLKIQPSEPRDSAVYFCASGFRGGRQQFYNEQFFGPGTRLTVL.

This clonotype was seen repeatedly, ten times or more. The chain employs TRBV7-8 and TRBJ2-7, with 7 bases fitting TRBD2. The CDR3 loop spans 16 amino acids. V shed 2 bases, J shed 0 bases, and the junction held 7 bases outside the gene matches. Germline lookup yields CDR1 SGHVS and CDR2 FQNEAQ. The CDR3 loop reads CASSLHSGRSSYEQYF. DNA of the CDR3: TGTGCCAGCAGCTTACATAGCGGGCGGAGCTCCTACGAGCAGTACTTC.

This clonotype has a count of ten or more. Here the CDR3 DNA reads TGTGCCAGCAGGGGGACAGGGGTTTTTACAGATACGCAGTATTTT. Translated: CASRGTGVFTDTQYF. V usage is TRBV7-8 and J usage is TRBJ2-3; 10 nucleotides align to TRBD1. CDR1 SGHVS and CDR2 FQNEAQ come from the germline V gene. The length of the CDR3 is 15 residues. V lost 6 bases and J lost 3; bases outside the gene matches: 6. Full variable domain (remainder filled in from reference TRBV7-8 and TRBJ2-3): GAGVSQSPRYKVAKRGQDVALRCDPISGHVSLFWYQQALGQGPEFLTYFQNEAQLDKSGLPSDRFFAERPEGSVSTLKIQRTQQEDSAVYLCASRGTGVFTDTQYFGPGTRLTVL.

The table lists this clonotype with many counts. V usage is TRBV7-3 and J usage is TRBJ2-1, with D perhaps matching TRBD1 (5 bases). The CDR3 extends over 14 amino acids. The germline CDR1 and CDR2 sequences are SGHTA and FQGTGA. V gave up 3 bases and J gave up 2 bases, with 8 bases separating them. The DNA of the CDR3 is TGTGCCAGCAGCTTCGCAGGGCCCTACAATGAGCAGTTCTTC. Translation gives CASSFAGPYNEQFF.

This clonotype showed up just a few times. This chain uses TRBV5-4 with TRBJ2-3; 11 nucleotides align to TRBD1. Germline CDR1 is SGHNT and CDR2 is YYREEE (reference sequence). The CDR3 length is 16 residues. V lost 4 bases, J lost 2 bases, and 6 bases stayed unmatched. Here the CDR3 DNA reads TGTGCCAGCAGCCGGCGGGACAGGGGGGACACAGATACGCAGTATTTT. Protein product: CASSRRDRGDTDTQYF.

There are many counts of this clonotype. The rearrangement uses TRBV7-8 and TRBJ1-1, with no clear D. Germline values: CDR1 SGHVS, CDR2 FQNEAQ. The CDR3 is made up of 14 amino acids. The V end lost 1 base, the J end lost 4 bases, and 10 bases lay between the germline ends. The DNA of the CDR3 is TGTGCCAGCAGCTTAGAATCCAGGAGCACTGAAGCTTTCTTT. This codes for CASSLESRSTEAFF.

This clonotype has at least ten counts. CDR3 residues: CASSFIGHFQETQYF. The CDR3 DNA sequence: TGTGCCAGCAGCTTTATAGGCCACTTCCAAGAGACCCAGTACTTC. The chain joins TRBV7-2 to TRBJ2-5; D not resolved. In germline, CDR1 is SGHTA, CDR2 FQGNSA. V lost 3 bases to trimming and J lost 1 base, with 12 bases between them. The CDR3 has 15 amino acids.

CDR3 nucleotides: TGTGCCAGCAGCCCTCCGGGCCTCCCCCCAGATACGCAGTATTTT. It translates to CASSPPGLPPDTQYF. The J gene is TRBJ2-3, the V gene TRBV3-1, with D hard to call. V gave up 4 bases and J gave up 4 bases, with 15 bases separating them. CDR1 is LGHDT, CDR2 YNNKEL, per germline (reference sequence). This CDR3 region has 15 residues.

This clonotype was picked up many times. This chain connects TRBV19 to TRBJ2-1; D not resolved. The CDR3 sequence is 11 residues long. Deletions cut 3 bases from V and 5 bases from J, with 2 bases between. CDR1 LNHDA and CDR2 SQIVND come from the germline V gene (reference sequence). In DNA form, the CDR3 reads TGTGCCAGTAGTATCAACAATGAGCAGTTCTTC. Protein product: CASSINNEQFF.

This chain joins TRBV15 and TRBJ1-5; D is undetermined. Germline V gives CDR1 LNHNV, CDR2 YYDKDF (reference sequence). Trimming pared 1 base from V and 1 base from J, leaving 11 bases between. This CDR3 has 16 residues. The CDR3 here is CATSRGPASSNQPQHF. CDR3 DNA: TGTGCCACCAGCAGAGGCCCGGCAAGCAGCAATCAGCCCCAGCATTTT. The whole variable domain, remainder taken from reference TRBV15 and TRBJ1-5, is DAMVIQNPRYQVTQFGKPVTLSCSQTLNHNVMYWYQQKSSQAPKLLFHYYDKDFNNEADTPDNFQSRRPNTSFCFLDIRSPGLGDTAMYLCATSRGPASSNQPQHFGDGTRLSIL.

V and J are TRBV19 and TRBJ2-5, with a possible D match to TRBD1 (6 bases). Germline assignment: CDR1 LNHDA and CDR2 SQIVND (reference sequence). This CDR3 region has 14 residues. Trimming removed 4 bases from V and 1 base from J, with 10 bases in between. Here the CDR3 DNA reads TGTGCCAGTAGTACCCGGGACATCCAAGAGACCCAGTACTTC. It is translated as CASSTRDIQETQYF.

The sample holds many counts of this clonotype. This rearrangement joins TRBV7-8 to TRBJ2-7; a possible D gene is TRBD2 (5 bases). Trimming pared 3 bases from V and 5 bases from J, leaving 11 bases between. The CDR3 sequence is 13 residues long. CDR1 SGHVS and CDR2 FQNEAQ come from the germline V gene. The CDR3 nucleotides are TGTGCCAGCAGCTTGACCACAGCGGACGAGCAGTACTTC. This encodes CASSLTTADEQYF.

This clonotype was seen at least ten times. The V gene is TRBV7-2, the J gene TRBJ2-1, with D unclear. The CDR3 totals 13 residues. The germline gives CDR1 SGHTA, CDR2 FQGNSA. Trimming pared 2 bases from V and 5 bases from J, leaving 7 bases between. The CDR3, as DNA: TGTGCCAGCAGCTTAAACAGAAACAATGAGCAGTTCTTC. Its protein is CASSLNRNNEQFF.